The 13 T cell receptor beta chains below were found in one sample sequenced in a study of blood T cell repertoires in COVID-19. Clones were sequenced by immunoSEQ multiplex PCR, and TCRdb holds only the in-frame ones, with some missing. The sample lists 210,000 or so clones, almost 90% seen once, with about 0.66% in the top ten. The sample taken for sequencing was peripheral blood. The receptors come from a man over 45 with acute or convalescent COVID-19.

The J gene is TRBJ2-5, the V gene TRBV5-4, with 8 bases lining up with TRBD2. V was clipped by 2 bases and J by 5 bases; unmatched bases: 5. Germline CDR1 reads SGHNT; CDR2 reads YYREEE (reference sequence). The length of the CDR3 is 14 residues. The chain's CDR3 is CASSFKAGEETQYF. The CDR3 nucleotides are TGTGCCAGCAGCTTCAAAGCGGGAGAGGAGACCCAGTACTTC. Variable domain in full (rest from reference TRBV5-4 and TRBJ2-5): ETGVTQSPTHLIKTRGQQVTLRCSSQSGHNTVSWYQQALGQGPQFIFQYYREEENGRGNFPPRFSGLQFPNYSSELNVNALELDDSALYLCASSFKAGEETQYFGPGTRLLVL.

The V gene is TRBV23-1, the J gene TRBJ1-6; 8 bases fit TRBD1. TRBV23-1 is recorded as an ORF, its role being uncertain. V shed 5 bases and J 2 bases; nucleotides not matched to a gene: 5. The CDR3 contains 16 residues. CDR3 residues: CASSSDRATYNSPLHF. The CDR3 coding sequence is TGCGCCAGCAGTTCGGACAGGGCGACCTATAATTCACCCCTCCACTTT.

This rearrangement joins TRBV28 to TRBJ1-5; D remains ambiguous. The CDR3 loop spans 14 amino acids. V dropped 6 bases and J dropped 0 bases, with 9 bases sitting between them. Per germline, CDR1 MDHEN and CDR2 SYDVKM. The CDR3 region has the DNA TGTGCCAGCAGAAAAGACAATAGCAATCAGCCCCAGCATTTT. It translates to CASRKDNSNQPQHF.

The V gene is TRBV13, the J gene TRBJ2-7; 11 nucleotides match TRBD2. The ends lost 3 bases at V and 3 bases at J; junction bases unmatched: 7. Germline V lookup: CDR1 PRHDT, CDR2 FYEKMQ (reference sequence). The CDR3 covers 16 residues. The CDR3 DNA reads TGTGCCAGCAGCTTTTCCGGGACTAGCGGATTCTACGAGCAGTACTTC. Amino acids: CASSFSGTSGFYEQYF.

This chain uses TRBV4-1 with TRBJ2-1; 9 nucleotides agree with TRBD2. The germline gives CDR1 MGHRA, CDR2 YSYEKL. The CDR3 has 18 amino acids. V was clipped by 4 bases and J by 7 bases; unmatched bases: 17. In DNA form, the CDR3 reads TGCGCCAGCAGCCGCAGAACGGGGCAATTAGCGGGAGTGAATGAGCAGTTCTTC. Translated: CASSRRTGQLAGVNEQFF.

The rearrangement uses TRBV5-1 and TRBJ2-2; D perhaps matches TRBD1 (6 bases). This CDR3 is built from 13 residues. CDR1 and CDR2 (germline): SGHRS, YFSETQ. V was trimmed by 4 bases and J by 4 bases, leaving 8 bases between them. The CDR3 protein is CASSQGSTGELFF. The CDR3, as DNA: TGCGCCAGCAGCCAGGGGAGCACCGGGGAGCTGTTTTTT.

This CDR3 reads CASSHGLAGVETQYF. The CDR3 region has the DNA TGCGCCAGCAGTCACGGACTAGCGGGAGTAGAGACCCAGTACTTC. The J gene is TRBJ2-5, the V gene TRBV10-2; TRBD2 agrees at 13 bases. Germline trimming cut 5 bases from V and 4 bases from J; bases unmatched to any gene: 4. CDR1 is WSHSY and CDR2 is SAAADI in the germline V gene. The CDR3 has 15 amino acids.

The chain links TRBV4-3 to TRBJ2-3, with D tentatively TRBD1 (6 bases). Germline CDR1 reads LGHNA; CDR2 reads YSLEER. The length of the CDR3 is 15 residues. Trimming took 4 bases from V and 2 from J, leaving 13 bases between them. CDR3 sequence reads: CASSPGQTSTDTQYF. The CDR3 DNA is TGCGCCAGCAGCCCAGGACAGACCTCCACAGATACGCAGTATTTT.

The genes are TRBV28 and TRBJ2-3, with D maybe TRBD1 (5 bases). The V gene lost 5 bases and the J gene lost 3 bases, with 15 bases spanning the gap. This CDR3 contains 15 residues. Germline values: CDR1 MDHEN, CDR2 SYDVKM. The CDR3 bases are TGTGCCAGCAGTCCCACAGGATATTTGACAGATACGCAGTATTTT. This gives the protein CASSPTGYLTDTQYF.

This sequence joins TRBV9 and TRBJ1-3; D gene uncertain. The V end was cut by 3 bases, the J end by 4 bases, with 8 bases between. Germline CDR1 SGDLS, CDR2 YYNGEE. The CDR3 spans 13 residues. The CDR3 sequence is CASSAQTGNTIYF. The CDR3 DNA follows: TGTGCCAGCAGCGCCCAGACAGGAAACACCATATATTTT.

Regarding this clone: Without the conserved terminal phenylalanine or tryptophan, this CDR3 likely stems from a read error. Because the CDR3's place on the DNA is in doubt, the DNA is left out and the CDR3 is given as listed by TCRdb. V usage is TRBV18 and J usage is TRBJ1-2; the D call in the table, TRBD1, was not verified against the DNA. The CDR3 has 13 residues if both end residues are counted. Germline loops: CDR1 KGHSH, CDR2 LQKENI. CDR3 sequence reads: CASSPIDGGQSLI.

The rearrangement links TRBV11-2 to TRBJ1-3; D is ambiguous. Germline CDR1 is SGHAT and CDR2 is FQNNGV. V lost 2 bases to trimming and J lost 16 bases, with 12 bases between them. This CDR3 is 11 amino acids long. The CDR3 sequence is CASSLSAGVYF. CDR3 nucleotides: TGTGCCAGCAGCTTATCCGCGGGTGTCTATTTT.

V usage is TRBV7-3 and J usage is TRBJ2-2, with 7 positions matching TRBD1. J gave up 6 bases and V 5 bases, and 9 bases lay outside the gene matches. Germline V CDR1 and CDR2: SGHTA, FQGTGA. The CDR3 contains 15 residues. The CDR3 is CASSLASQGAGELFF. As DNA, the CDR3 is TGTGCCAGCAGCCTAGCTTCCCAGGGGGCCGGGGAGCTGTTTTTT.